One and the same sample provided the 11 T cell receptor beta chains below, sequenced in a study of early T cells in non-severe SARS-CoV-2 infection. Each CDR3 protein is one row after TCRdb ran MiXCR on the 5' RACE reads. The sample includes tens of thousands of distinct CDR3 sequences, around 6% seen only once; the top ten take around 11%. Input material: whole blood. These receptors all stem from an adult who was a healthcare worker with PCR-confirmed SARS-CoV-2 infection or an uninfected control (not recorded which).

The table lists this clonotype with a few counts. The V call is TRBV19, the J call TRBJ2-3; the D gene is possibly TRBD2 (6 bases). CDR1 is LNHDA, CDR2 SQIVND, per germline (reference sequence). V gave up 8 bases and J gave up 3 bases, with 27 bases separating them. CDR3 length: 18 amino acids. The CDR3 region has the DNA TGTGCCAGTTCAACCCTTCCCCGGCGGGGTGGGGGTACAGATACGCAGTATTTT. It yields the protein CASSTLPRRGGGTDTQYF. The full variable domain, with the rest looked up from reference TRBV19 and TRBJ2-3, is DGGITQSPKYLFRKEGQNVTLSCEQNLNHDAMYWYRQDPGQGLRLIYYSQIVNDFQKGDIAEGYSVSREKKESFPLTVTSAQKNPTAFYLCASSTLPRRGGGTDTQYFGPGTRLTVL.

This clonotype was counted at least ten times. The V gene is TRBV12-3 or TRBV12-4, the J gene TRBJ1-2; D gene uncertain. V lost 1 base to trimming and J lost 2 bases, with 5 bases between them. The CDR3 is made up of 13 amino acids. The CDR3 protein is CASSLGANYGYTF. CDR3 DNA sequence: TGTGCCAGCAGTTTAGGGGCAAACTATGGCTACACCTTC.

This clonotype has just a few counts. The gene calls are TRBV10-3 and TRBJ2-2, with 7 bases matching TRBD2. The CDR3 totals 16 residues. Germline V lookup: CDR1 ENHRY, CDR2 SYGVKD. J gave up 0 bases and V 0 bases, and 1 base lay outside the gene matches. The CDR3 DNA reads as TGTGCCATCAGTGAGTCGAGCGGGGCGAACACCGGGGAGCTGTTTTTT. Its protein product is CAISESSGANTGELFF.

This clonotype was seen at least ten times. V is TRBV6-2 or TRBV6-3 and J is TRBJ2-7; TRBD2 matches 7 bases. Germline V gene lookup returns CDR1 MNHEY and CDR2 SVGEGT. CDR3 length: 14 amino acids. After removal of 6 bases from V and 2 bases from J, the junction contained 7 bases not matched to a gene. This chain's CDR3 is CASRKRGDPYEQYF. Written as DNA, the CDR3 is TGTGCCAGCAGGAAACGGGGGGATCCCTACGAGCAGTACTTC.

Regarding this clonotype: A read error may be the cause here, since a much bigger clone is one base away. This chain connects TRBV20-1 to TRBJ2-7; the D is unclear. Germline V gene lookup returns CDR1 DFQATT and CDR2 SNEGSKA (reference sequence). CDR3 length equals 13 residues. V gave up 5 bases and J gave up 7 bases, with 18 bases separating them. The CDR3, as DNA: TGCAGTGCTGGCGGCCTCAAAGCTGGAGAGCAGTACTTC. Translating gives CSAGGLKAGEQYF.

In nucleotides, the CDR3 is TGCAGCGTCGCGACCTACGAGCAGTACTTC. Translating it yields CSVATYEQYF. The J gene is TRBJ2-7, the V gene TRBV29-1, with D hard to call. The germline V gene has CDR1 SQVTM and CDR2 ANQGSEA. The length of the CDR3 is 10 residues. V was trimmed by 6 bases and J by 2 bases, leaving 5 bases between them.

This clonotype was picked up a small number of times. The V and J genes are TRBV27 and TRBJ1-6; 9 nucleotides match TRBD1. The V and J ends lost 5 bases and 5 bases, in that order; junction bases with no gene match: 4. CDR3 length: 15 residues. Germline loops: CDR1 MNHEY, CDR2 SMNVEV (reference sequence). The CDR3 bases are TGTGCCAGCAGTCGCGGGACAGGGAATAATTCACCCCTCCACTTT. This gives the protein CASSRGTGNNSPLHF.

The J gene is TRBJ2-3, the V gene TRBV5-1; D unclear. Germline CDR1 reads SGHRS; CDR2 reads YFSETQ. CDR3 length equals 13 residues. Trimming stripped 4 bases from V and 2 bases from J, with 8 bases between. The CDR3 DNA is TGCGCCAGCAGCGGCTCGACCACAGATACGCAGTATTTT. It is translated as CASSGSTTDTQYF.

This clonotype was picked up a small number of times. The chain couples TRBV12-3 or TRBV12-4 to TRBJ2-2; TRBD2 matches 15 bases. This CDR3 contains 16 residues. Trimming cost V 6 bases and J 5 bases; bases outside gene matches: 4. The CDR3 nucleotides read TGTGCCAGCAGCGCCGGGACTAGCGGGGGGACCGGGGAGCTGTTTTTT. As protein: CASSAGTSGGTGELFF.

This clonotype was observed at least ten times. The V call is TRBV11-2, the J call TRBJ2-7, with 11 bases that match TRBD2. CDR1 SGHAT and CDR2 FQNNGV come from the germline V gene. This CDR3 spans 15 amino acids. V shed 5 bases, J shed 1 base, and the junction held 4 bases outside the gene matches. The CDR3 reads CASSPRTSGSYEQYF. The CDR3 DNA sequence: TGTGCCAGCAGCCCTCGGACTAGCGGGTCCTACGAGCAGTACTTC.

Ten or more counts support this clonotype. This sequence joins TRBV5-5 and TRBJ2-3, with TRBD1 matching 11 bases. Germline CDR1 SGHKS, CDR2 YYEKEE (reference sequence). CDR3 length: 16 residues. V was clipped by 2 bases and J by 5 bases; unmatched bases: 7. CDR3 protein: CASSFFGTGGLDTQYF. CDR3 nucleotides: TGTGCCAGCAGCTTTTTCGGGACAGGGGGATTAGATACGCAGTATTTT.